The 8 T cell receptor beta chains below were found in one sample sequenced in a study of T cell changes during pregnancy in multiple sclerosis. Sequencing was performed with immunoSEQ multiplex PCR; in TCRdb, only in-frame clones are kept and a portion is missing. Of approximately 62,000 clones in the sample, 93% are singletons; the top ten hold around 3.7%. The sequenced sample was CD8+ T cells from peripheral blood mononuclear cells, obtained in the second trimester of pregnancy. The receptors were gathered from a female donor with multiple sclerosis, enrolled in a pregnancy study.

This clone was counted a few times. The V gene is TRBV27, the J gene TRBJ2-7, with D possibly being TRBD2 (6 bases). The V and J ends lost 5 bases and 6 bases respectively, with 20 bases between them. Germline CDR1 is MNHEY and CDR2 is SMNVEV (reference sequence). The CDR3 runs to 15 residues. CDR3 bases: TGTGCCAGCAGTCTCCCCGGCGCGGGGATACGCGAGCAGTACTTC. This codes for CASSLPGAGIREQYF.

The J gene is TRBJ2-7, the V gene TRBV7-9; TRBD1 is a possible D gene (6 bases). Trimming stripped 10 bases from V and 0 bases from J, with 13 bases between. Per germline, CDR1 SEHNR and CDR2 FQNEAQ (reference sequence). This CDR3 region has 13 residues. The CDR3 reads CATSGHPSYEQYF. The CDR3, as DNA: TGTGCCACTTCGGGACACCCCTCCTACGAGCAGTACTTC. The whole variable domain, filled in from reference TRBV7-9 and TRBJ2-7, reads DTGVSQNPRHKITKRGQNVTFRCDPISEHNRLYWYRQTLGQGPEFLTYFQNEAQLEKSRLLSDRFSAERPKGSFSTLEIQRTEQGDSAMYLCATSGHPSYEQYFGPGTRLTVT.

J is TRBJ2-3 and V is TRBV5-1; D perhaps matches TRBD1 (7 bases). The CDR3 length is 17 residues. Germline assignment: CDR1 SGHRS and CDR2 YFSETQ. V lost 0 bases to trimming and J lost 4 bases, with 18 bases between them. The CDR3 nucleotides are TGCGCCAGCAGCTTGGAAGGGGGCCCGGGGGCCGCAGATACGCAGTATTTT. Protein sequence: CASSLEGGPGAADTQYF.

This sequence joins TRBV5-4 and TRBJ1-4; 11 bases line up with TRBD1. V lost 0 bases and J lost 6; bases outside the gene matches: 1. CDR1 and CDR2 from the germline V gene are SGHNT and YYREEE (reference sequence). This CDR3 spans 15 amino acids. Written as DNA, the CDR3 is TGTGCCAGCAGCTTGGTGGGACAGGGGGATGAAAAACTGTTTTTT. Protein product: CASSLVGQGDEKLFF.

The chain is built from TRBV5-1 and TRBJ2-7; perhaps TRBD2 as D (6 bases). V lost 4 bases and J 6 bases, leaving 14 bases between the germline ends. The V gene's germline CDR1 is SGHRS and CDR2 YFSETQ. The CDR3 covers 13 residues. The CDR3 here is CASSPARGTEQYF. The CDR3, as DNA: TGCGCCAGCAGCCCCGCGCGGGGAACCGAGCAGTACTTC.

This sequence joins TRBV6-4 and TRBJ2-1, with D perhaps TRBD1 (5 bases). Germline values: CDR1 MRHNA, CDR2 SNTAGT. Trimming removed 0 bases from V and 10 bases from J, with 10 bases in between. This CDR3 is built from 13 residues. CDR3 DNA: TGTGCCAGCAGTGACTCTGGCAGGGAAGAGCAGTTCTTC. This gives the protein CASSDSGREEQFF.

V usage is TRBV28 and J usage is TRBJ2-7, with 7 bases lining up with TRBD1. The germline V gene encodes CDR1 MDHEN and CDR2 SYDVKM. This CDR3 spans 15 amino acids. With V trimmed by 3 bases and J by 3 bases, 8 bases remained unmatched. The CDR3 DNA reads TGTGCCAGCAGTTTGATGACGACAGGGAGCTACGAGCAGTACTTC. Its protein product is CASSLMTTGSYEQYF.

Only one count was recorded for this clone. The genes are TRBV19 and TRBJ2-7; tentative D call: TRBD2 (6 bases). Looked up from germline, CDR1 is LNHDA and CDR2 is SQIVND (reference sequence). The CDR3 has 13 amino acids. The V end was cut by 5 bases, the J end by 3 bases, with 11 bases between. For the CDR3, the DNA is TGTGCCAGTAGTCCCGGGGGTTACTACGAGCAGTACTTC. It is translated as CASSPGGYYEQYF.